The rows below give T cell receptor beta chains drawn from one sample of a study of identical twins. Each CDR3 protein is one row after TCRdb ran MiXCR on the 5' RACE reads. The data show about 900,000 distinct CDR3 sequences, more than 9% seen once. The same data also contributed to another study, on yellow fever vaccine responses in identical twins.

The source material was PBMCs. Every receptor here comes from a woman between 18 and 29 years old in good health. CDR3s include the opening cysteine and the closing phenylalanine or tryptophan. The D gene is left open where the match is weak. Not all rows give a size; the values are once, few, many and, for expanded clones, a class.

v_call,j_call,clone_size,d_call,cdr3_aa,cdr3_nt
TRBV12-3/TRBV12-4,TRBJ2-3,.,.,CASSLFSLTDTQYF,TGTGCCAGCAGTTTATTCTCCCTCACAGATACGCAGTATTTT
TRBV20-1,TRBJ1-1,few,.,CSASSGASTEAFF,TGCAGTGCTAGTTCAGGGGCCAGCACTGAAGCTTTCTTT
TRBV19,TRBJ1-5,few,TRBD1,CASGPGQEHF,TGTGCCAGCGGACCGGGACAGGAGCATTTT
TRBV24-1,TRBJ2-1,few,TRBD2,CATSGASSGSTNEQFF,TGTGCCACGAGTGGAGCGTCCAGCGGGAGTACCAATGAGCAGTTCTTC
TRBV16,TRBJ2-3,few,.,CASSRLEGRTDTQYF,TGTGCCAGCAGCCGGTTGGAGGGAAGAACAGATACGCAGTATTTT
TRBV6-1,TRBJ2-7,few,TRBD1,CASKDRFSGDEQYF,TGTGCCAGCAAGGACAGGTTCTCCGGCGACGAGCAGTACTTC
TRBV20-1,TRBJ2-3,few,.,CSAKPIGEPDTQYF,TGCAGTGCTAAACCCATAGGGGAACCAGATACGCAGTATTTT
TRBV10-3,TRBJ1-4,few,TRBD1,CATGQGSTNEKLFF,TGTGCCACGGGACAGGGGTCAACTAATGAAAAACTGTTTTTT
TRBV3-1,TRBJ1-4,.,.,CASSQVEARGEEKLFF,TGTGCCAGCAGCCAAGTTGAGGCACGCGGTGAGGAAAAACTGTTTTTT
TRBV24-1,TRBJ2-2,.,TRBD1,CASCGTGATGELFF,TGTGCCTCGTGCGGGACAGGAGCGACCGGGGAGCTGTTTTTT
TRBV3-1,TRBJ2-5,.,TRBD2,CASSQVLAAVDKTQYF,TGTGCCAGCAGCCAAGTGCTAGCGGCGGTGGATAAGACCCAGTACTTC
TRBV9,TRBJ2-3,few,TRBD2,CASSVWASGGKTDTQYF,TGTGCCAGCAGCGTATGGGCTAGCGGGGGGAAGACAGATACGCAGTATTTT
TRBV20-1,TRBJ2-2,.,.,CSARGAMAFGVTGELFF,TGCAGTGCTAGAGGGGCCATGGCGTTCGGGGTAACCGGGGAGCTGTTTTTT
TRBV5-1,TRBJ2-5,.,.,CASRNYGGTQYF,TGCGCCAGCAGAAACTACGGGGGGACCCAGTACTTC
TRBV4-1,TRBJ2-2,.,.,CASSHPGLNTGELFF,TGCGCCAGCAGCCACCCCGGCCTGAACACCGGGGAGCTGTTTTTT
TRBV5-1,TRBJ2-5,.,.,CASSKTTGRETQYF,TGCGCCAGCAGCAAGACAACAGGGCGGGAGACCCAGTACTTC
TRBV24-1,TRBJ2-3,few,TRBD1,CATGPDRGHGDTQYF,TGTGCCACCGGGCCCGACAGGGGGCATGGAGATACGCAGTATTTT
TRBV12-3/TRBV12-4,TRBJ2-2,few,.,CASSPRRGGNTGELFF,TGTGCCAGCAGTCCTCGGCGTGGGGGGAACACCGGGGAGCTGTTTTTT
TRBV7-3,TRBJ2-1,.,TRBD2,CASSQTSAFYNEQFF,TGTGCCAGCAGCCAGACTAGCGCCTTCTACAATGAGCAGTTCTTC
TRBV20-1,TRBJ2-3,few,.,CSARESRPSGAGTDTQYF,TGCAGTGCTAGAGAGTCACGCCCCTCGGGGGCAGGCACAGATACGCAGTATTTT
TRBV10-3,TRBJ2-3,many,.,CAISSSRSTDTQYF,TGTGCCATCAGCTCATCCCGAAGCACAGATACGCAGTATTTT
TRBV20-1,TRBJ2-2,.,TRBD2,CSANPTSGMGELFF,TGCAGTGCTAACCCTACTAGCGGGATGGGGGAGCTGTTTTTT
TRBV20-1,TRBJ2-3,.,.,CSASPWELADTQYF,TGCAGTGCTAGTCCCTGGGAGCTCGCAGATACGCAGTATTTT
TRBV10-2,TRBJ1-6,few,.,CASSGQGPLNSPLHF,TGCGCCAGCAGTGGCCAGGGGCCCCTAAATTCACCCCTCCACTTT
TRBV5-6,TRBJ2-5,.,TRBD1,CASNKGSGQAGQTQYF,TGTGCCAGCAACAAGGGCTCTGGACAGGCCGGTCAGACCCAGTACTTC
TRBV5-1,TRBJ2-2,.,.,CASSLEGQGGELFF,TGCGCCAGCAGCTTGGAGGGGCAGGGCGGGGAGCTGTTTTTT
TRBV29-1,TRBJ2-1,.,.,CSVVKTSSYNEQFF,TGCAGCGTTGTGAAGACCAGCTCCTACAATGAGCAGTTCTTC
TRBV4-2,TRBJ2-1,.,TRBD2,CASSPSGLAANEQFF,TGTGCCAGCAGCCCGTCGGGACTAGCGGCTAATGAGCAGTTCTTC
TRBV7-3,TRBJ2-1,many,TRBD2,CASSLLPAGAGSEQFF,TGTGCCAGCAGCTTACTCCCAGCGGGAGCCGGCAGTGAGCAGTTCTTC
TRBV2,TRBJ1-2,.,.,CASSEEVLAGSHYGYTF,TGTGCCAGCAGTGAAGAAGTCTTGGCCGGGAGTCACTATGGCTACACCTTC
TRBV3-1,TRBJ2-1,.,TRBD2,CASSTLAGLSSYNEQFF,TGTGCCAGCAGCACATTAGCGGGATTGAGCTCCTACAATGAGCAGTTCTTC
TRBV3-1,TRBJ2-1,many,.,CASSDGRGVGNEQFF,TGTGCCAGCAGTGACGGTAGGGGAGTCGGCAATGAGCAGTTCTTC